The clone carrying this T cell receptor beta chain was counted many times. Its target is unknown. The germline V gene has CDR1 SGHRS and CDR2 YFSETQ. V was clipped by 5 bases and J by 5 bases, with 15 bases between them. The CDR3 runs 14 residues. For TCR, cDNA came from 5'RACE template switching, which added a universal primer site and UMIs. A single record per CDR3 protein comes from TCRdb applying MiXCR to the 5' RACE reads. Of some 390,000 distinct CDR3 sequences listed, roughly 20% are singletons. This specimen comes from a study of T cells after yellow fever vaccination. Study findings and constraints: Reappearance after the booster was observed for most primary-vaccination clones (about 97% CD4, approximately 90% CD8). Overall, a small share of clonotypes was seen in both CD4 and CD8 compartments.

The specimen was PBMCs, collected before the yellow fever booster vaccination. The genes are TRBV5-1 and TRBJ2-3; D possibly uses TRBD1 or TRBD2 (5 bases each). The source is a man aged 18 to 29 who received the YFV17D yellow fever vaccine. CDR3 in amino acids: CASSLGTEGDTQYF. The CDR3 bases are TGCGCCAGCAGTCTCGGGACCGAGGGAGATACGCAGTATTTT.